Presented here are 11 T cell receptor beta chains from one specimen sequenced in a study of cytomegalovirus exposure and HLA in healthy donors. Profiling relied on immunoSEQ multiplex PCR, and the TCRdb table lists in-frame clones only, not all of them. The sample carries around 80,000 clones, 85% to 95% recorded once. Sequenced: PBMCs. Receptors were obtained from a woman aged 18-29 years in good health and CMV-seronegative.

The chain recombines TRBV6-5 with TRBJ2-2; 7 positions agree with TRBD2. The CDR3 sequence is 15 residues long. CDR1 is MNHEY, CDR2 SVGAGI, per germline. The J segment lost 0 bases and the V segment lost 6 bases, leaving 4 bases of the junction unmatched. The DNA for the CDR3 is TGTGCCAGCAGACCTAGCGGCGCGAACACCGGGGAGCTGTTTTTT. Its protein product is CASRPSGANTGELFF.

In its sample, this clone was seen once. This chain connects TRBV29-1 to TRBJ1-2, with 7 bases that match TRBD1. This CDR3 region has 13 residues. Germline CDR1 and CDR2: SQVTM and ANQGSEA. J lost 8 bases, V lost 7 bases, and 13 bases had no gene match. The CDR3 DNA reads TGCAGCGCCACTAACTCAGGGGGAGAGGGCTACACCTTC. Residues: CSATNSGGEGYTF.

The CDR3 spells CASSSYSYEQYF. The CDR3 coding sequence is TGTGCCAGCAGCTCGTACTCCTACGAGCAGTACTTC. This chain connects TRBV11-2 to TRBJ2-7; no definite D call. Germline CDR1 SGHAT, CDR2 FQNNGV. The CDR3 is 12 residues long. The germline V and J ends were trimmed by 4 bases and 0 bases, with 4 bases remaining between them.

The chain employs TRBV5-1 and TRBJ1-2; D is perhaps TRBD1 (5 bases). Germline CDR1 SGHRS, CDR2 YFSETQ. V was trimmed by 4 bases and J by 6 bases, leaving 16 bases between them. The length of the CDR3 is 14 residues. CDR3 loop: CASSPLRGGHGYTF. As DNA, the CDR3 is TGCGCCAGCAGCCCTCTAAGGGGCGGCCATGGCTACACCTTC.

The chain couples TRBV18 to TRBJ2-7; tentatively, D is TRBD2 (5 bases). The V gene's germline CDR1 is KGHSH and CDR2 LQKENI. The CDR3 loop spans 13 amino acids. With 3 bases removed from V and 3 bases from J, the gap between germline ends came to 9 bases. In nucleotides, the CDR3 is TGTGCCAGCTCACCGTCCCGGGGCTACGAGCAGTACTTC. Protein sequence: CASSPSRGYEQYF.

The gene calls are TRBV18 and TRBJ1-1, with D maybe TRBD1 (5 bases). Germline CDR1 is KGHSH and CDR2 is LQKENI. The V gene lost 0 bases and the J gene lost 0 bases, with 14 bases spanning the gap. This CDR3 is 17 amino acids long. The CDR3 region is CASSPPGRGGMNTEAFF. Written as DNA, the CDR3 is TGTGCCAGCTCACCACCTGGGAGGGGAGGCATGAACACTGAAGCTTTCTTT.

The V and J genes are TRBV29-1 and TRBJ1-5; D might be TRBD1 (6 bases). V lost 4 bases, J lost 4 bases, and 11 bases lay in between. Per germline, CDR1 SQVTM and CDR2 ANQGSEA. This CDR3 region has 13 residues. This chain's CDR3 is CSVGDMVNQPQHF. CDR3 nucleotide sequence: TGCAGCGTTGGGGACATGGTTAATCAGCCCCAGCATTTT.

This clone was found once. V usage is TRBV29-1 and J usage is TRBJ2-1; TRBD2 matches at 14 bases. This CDR3 has 13 residues. Trimming took 4 bases from V and 8 from J; bases not matched to a gene: 1. Germline V CDR1 and CDR2: SQVTM, ANQGSEA. The CDR3, as DNA: TGCAGCGTTGGACTAGCGGGAGGGTATGAGCAGTTCTTC. It translates to CSVGLAGGYEQFF.

J is TRBJ2-2 and V is TRBV13; unclear D gene. V lost 1 base and J 6 bases, leaving 15 bases between the germline ends. The CDR3 is 16 residues long. Germline loops: CDR1 PRHDT, CDR2 FYEKMQ (reference sequence). This CDR3 reads CASSLAGYNTAGELFF. The CDR3, as DNA: TGTGCCAGCAGCTTAGCAGGATACAACACTGCCGGGGAGCTGTTTTTT.

The chain carries TRBV6-1 and TRBJ2-1; 11 bases line up with TRBD2. Per the germline V gene, CDR1 is MNHNS and CDR2 is SASEGT. The V segment lost 0 bases and the J segment 7 bases; nucleotides outside the gene matches: 8. The CDR3 totals 17 residues. CDR3 protein: CASSEALSGRGRNEQFF. The CDR3 coding sequence is TGTGCCAGCAGTGAAGCGCTTAGCGGGAGGGGTAGAAATGAGCAGTTCTTC.

The chain is built from TRBV5-6 and TRBJ2-1; 7 bases match TRBD1. Trimming at V came to 2 bases and at J to 7 bases, leaving 0 bases not matched to a gene. The CDR3 length is 12 residues. Germline V gene data show CDR1 as SGHDT and CDR2 as YYEEEE. CDR3 sequence (DNA): TGTGCCAGCAGCTTCAGGGGGAATGAGCAGTTCTTC. Amino acid sequence: CASSFRGNEQFF.